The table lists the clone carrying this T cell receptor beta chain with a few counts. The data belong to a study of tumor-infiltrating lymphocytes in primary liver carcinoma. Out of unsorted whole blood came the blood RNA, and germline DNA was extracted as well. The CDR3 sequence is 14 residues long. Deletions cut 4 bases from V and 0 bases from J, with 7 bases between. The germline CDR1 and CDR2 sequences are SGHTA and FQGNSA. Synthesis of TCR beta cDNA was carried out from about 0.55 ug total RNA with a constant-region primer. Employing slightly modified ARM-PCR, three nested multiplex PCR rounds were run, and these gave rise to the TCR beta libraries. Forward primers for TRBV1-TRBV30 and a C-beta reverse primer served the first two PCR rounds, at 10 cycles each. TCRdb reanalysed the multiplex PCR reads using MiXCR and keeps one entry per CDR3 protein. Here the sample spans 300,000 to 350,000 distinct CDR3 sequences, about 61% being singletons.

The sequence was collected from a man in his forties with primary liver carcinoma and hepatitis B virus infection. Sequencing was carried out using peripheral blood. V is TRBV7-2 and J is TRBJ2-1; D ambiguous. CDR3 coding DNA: TGTGCCAGCAGCTCCCCAGGCTCCTACAATGAGCAGTTCTTC. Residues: CASSSPGSYNEQFF.